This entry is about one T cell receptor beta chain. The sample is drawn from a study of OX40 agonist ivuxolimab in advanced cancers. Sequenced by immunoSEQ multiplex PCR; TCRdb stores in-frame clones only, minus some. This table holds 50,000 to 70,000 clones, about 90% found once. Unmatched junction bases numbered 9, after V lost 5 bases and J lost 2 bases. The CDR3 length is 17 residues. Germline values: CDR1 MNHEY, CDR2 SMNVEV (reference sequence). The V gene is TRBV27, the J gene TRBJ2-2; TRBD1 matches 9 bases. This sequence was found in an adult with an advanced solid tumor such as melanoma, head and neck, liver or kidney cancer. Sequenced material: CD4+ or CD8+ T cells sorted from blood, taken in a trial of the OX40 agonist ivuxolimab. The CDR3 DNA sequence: TGTGCCAGCAGTGAACGGACAGGGGCGATAAACACCGGGGAGCTGTTTTTT. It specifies CASSERTGAINTGELFF.